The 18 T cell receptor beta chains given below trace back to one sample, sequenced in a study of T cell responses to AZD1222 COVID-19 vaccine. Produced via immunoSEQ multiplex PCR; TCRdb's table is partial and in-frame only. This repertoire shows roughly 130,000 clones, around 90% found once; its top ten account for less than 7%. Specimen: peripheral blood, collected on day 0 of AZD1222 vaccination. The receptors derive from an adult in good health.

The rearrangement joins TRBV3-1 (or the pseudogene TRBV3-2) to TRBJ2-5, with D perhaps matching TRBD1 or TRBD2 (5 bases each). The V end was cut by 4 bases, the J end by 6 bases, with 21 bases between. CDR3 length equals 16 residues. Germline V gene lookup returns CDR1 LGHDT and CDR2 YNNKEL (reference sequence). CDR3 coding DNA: TGTGCCAGCAGCCCCAAGGCCGAGGGACGGCCAAAGACCCAGTACTTC. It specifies CASSPKAEGRPKTQYF.

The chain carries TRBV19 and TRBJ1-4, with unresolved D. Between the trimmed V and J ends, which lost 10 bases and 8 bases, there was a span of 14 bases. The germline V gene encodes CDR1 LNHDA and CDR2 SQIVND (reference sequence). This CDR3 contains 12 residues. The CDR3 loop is CATNVISEKLFF. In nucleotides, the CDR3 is TGTGCCACAAACGTTATAAGCGAAAAACTGTTTTTT. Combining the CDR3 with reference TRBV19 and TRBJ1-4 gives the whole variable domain DGGITQSPKYLFRKEGQNVTLSCEQNLNHDAMYWYRQDPGQGLRLIYYSQIVNDFQKGDIAEGYSVSREKKESFPLTVTSAQKNPTAFYLCATNVISEKLFFGSGTQLSVL.

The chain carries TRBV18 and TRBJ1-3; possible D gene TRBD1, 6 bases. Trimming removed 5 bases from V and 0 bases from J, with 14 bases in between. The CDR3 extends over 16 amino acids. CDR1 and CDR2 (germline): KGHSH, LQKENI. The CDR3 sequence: CASSKDSGGSGNTIYF. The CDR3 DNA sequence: TGTGCCAGCTCAAAGGACAGCGGAGGCTCTGGAAACACCATATATTTT.

Written as DNA, the CDR3 is TGTGCCAGCGGTGGCATCTCTGGAAACACCATATATTTT. Protein product: CASGGISGNTIYF. The rearrangement links TRBV28 to TRBJ1-3; D is uncertain. Germline CDR1 and CDR2: MDHEN and SYDVKM. The CDR3 is made up of 13 amino acids. V was pared by 8 bases and J by 0 bases, with 8 bases between. Full variable domain (rest looked up from reference TRBV28 and TRBJ1-3): DVKVTQSSRYLVKRTGEKVFLECVQDMDHENMFWYRQDPGLGLRLIYFSYDVKMKEKGDIPEGYSVSREKKERFSLILESASTNQTSMYLCASGGISGNTIYFGEGSWLTVV.

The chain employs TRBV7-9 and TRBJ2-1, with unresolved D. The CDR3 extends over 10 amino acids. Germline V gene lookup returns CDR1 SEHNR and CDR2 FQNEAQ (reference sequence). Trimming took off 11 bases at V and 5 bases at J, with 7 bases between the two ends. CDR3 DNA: TGTGCCCTGGTGAACAATGAGCAGTTCTTC. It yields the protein CALVNNEQFF. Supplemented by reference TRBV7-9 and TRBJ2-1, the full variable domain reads DTGVSQNPRHKITKRGQNVTFRCDPISEHNRLYWYRQTLGQGPEFLTYFQNEAQLEKSRLLSDRFSAERPKGSFSTLEIQRTEQGDSAMYLCALVNNEQFFGPGTRLTVL.

The CDR3 region is CASSGRALNYGYTF. DNA for the CDR3: TGTGCCAGCAGCGGCAGGGCCCTCAACTATGGCTACACCTTC. The chain is built from TRBV9 and TRBJ1-2; maybe TRBD1 (5 bases). Germline loops: CDR1 SGDLS, CDR2 YYNGEE. CDR3 length: 14 residues. The germline V and J ends were trimmed by 3 bases and 2 bases, with 11 bases remaining between them.

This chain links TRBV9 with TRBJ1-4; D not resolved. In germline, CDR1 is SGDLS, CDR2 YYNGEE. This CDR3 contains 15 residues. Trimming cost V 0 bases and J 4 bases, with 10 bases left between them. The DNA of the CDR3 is TGTGCCAGCAGCGTAGGGCAGGTTCTTAATGAAAAACTGTTTTTT. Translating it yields CASSVGQVLNEKLFF.

The CDR3 is CASSLGTAGSEQYF. CDR3 nucleotide sequence: TGTGCCAGCAGTCTAGGGACAGCGGGAAGCGAGCAGTACTTC. This rearrangement joins TRBV27 to TRBJ2-7, with D perhaps given as TRBD1 or TRBD2 (7 bases each). The V end was cut by 5 bases, the J end by 6 bases, with 17 bases between. Germline assignment: CDR1 MNHEY and CDR2 SMNVEV (reference sequence). CDR3 size: 14 residues.

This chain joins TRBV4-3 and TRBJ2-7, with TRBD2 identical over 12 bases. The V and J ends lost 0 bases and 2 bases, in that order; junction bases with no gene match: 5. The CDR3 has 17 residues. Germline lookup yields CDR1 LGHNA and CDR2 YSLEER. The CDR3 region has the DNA TGCGCCAGCAGCCAAGATACCCTAGCGGGAGGGCCCTACGAGCAGTACTTC. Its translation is CASSQDTLAGGPYEQYF.

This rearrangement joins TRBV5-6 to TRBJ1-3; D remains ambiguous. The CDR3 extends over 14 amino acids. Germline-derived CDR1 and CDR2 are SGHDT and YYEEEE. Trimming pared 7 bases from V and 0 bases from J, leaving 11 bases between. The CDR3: CASARVSSGNTIYF. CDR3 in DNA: TGTGCCAGCGCTAGGGTGAGCTCTGGAAACACCATATATTTT.

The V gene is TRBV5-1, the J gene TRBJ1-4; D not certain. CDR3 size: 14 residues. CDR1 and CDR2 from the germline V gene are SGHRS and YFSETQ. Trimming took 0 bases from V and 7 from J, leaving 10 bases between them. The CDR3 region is CASSLGRKGEKLFF. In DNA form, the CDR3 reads TGCGCCAGCAGCTTGGGGAGGAAGGGTGAAAAACTGTTTTTT.

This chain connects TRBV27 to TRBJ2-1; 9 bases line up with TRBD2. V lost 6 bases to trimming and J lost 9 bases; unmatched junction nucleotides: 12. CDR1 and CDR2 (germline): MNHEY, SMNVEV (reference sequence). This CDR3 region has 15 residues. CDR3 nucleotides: TGTGCCAGCAGCTTCTGGCGGGAGGGGGTCGTTGAGCAGTTCTTC. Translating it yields CASSFWREGVVEQFF.

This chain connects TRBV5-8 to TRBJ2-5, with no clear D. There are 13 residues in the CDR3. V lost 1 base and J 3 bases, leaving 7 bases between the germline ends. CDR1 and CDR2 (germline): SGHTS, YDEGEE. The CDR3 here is CASSLHPEETQYF. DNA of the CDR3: TGTGCCAGCAGCTTGCACCCGGAAGAGACCCAGTACTTC.

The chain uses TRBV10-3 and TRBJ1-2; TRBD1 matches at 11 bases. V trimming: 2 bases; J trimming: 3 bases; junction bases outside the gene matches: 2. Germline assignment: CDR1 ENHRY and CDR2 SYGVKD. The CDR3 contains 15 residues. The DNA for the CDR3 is TGTGCCATCAGTGAGCCGGGACAGGGGGACTATGGCTACACCTTC. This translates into CAISEPGQGDYGYTF.

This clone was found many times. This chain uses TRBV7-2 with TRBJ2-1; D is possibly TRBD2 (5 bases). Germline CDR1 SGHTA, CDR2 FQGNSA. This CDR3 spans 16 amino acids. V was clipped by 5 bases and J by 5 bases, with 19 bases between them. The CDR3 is CASSGLDSSSNNEQFF. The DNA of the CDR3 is TGTGCCAGCAGCGGGCTTGACTCTAGCTCTAACAATGAGCAGTTCTTC.

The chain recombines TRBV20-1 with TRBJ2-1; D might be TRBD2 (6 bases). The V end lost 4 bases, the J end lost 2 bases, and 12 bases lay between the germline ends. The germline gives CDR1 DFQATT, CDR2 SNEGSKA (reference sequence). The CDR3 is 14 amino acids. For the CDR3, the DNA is TGCAGTGCTATTGAGCTAGCGCCCTACAATGAGCAGTTCTTC. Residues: CSAIELAPYNEQFF.

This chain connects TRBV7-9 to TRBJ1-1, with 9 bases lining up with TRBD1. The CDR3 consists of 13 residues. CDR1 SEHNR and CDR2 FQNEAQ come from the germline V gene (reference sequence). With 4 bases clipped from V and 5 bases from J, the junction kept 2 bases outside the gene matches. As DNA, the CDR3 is TGTGCCAGCAGCTCACAGGGGGCGACTGAAGCTTTCTTT. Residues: CASSSQGATEAFF. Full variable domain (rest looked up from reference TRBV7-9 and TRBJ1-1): DTGVSQNPRHKITKRGQNVTFRCDPISEHNRLYWYRQTLGQGPEFLTYFQNEAQLEKSRLLSDRFSAERPKGSFSTLEIQRTEQGDSAMYLCASSSQGATEAFFGQGTRLTVV.

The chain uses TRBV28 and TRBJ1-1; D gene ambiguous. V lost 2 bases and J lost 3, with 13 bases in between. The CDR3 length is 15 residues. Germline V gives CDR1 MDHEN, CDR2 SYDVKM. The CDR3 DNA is TGTGCCAGCAGTTTAGCTGTTTTGGGAGACACTGAAGCTTTCTTT. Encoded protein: CASSLAVLGDTEAFF.